This T cell receptor (beta chain) was identified during a study of blood T cell repertoires in COVID-19. Overall study: From T cells, B-cell-depleted T cells, or PBMCs came the material, which was cDNA or gDNA.

In the original processing: Amplification of reference gene primers provided the estimated nucleated cell counts. Sequencing was performed with immunoSEQ multiplex PCR; in TCRdb, only in-frame clones are kept and a portion is missing. V and J calls and clone size are those listed in that table; D and trimming were worked out from the DNA. This table has about 290,000 clones, more than 85% appearing once. This clone was recorded once. The germline V and J ends were trimmed by 6 bases and 3 bases, with 12 bases remaining between them. The CDR3 sequence is 14 residues long. The germline gives CDR1 MNHEY, CDR2 SMNVEV (reference sequence).

The receptor comes from a man between 40 and 49 years old with acute or convalescent COVID-19. The chain is built from TRBV27 and TRBJ2-4, with D tentatively TRBD1 (5 bases). The source material was peripheral blood. The CDR3 is CASRGARGKNIQYF. CDR3 in DNA: TGTGCCAGCAGAGGGGCTAGGGGCAAAAACATTCAGTACTTC.